The 10 T cell receptor beta chains below were found in one sample sequenced in a study of blood T cell repertoires in COVID-19. Data came from immunoSEQ multiplex PCR; TCRdb stores just in-frame clones and leaves some out. The table has about 350,000 clones, over 85% seen once; the top ten hold around 3.9%. Sequencing used peripheral blood. The receptors originated from a woman aged 60-70 years with COVID-19, enrolled during active disease.

The chain has TRBV7-2 and TRBJ2-5, with TRBD1 as a possible D gene (5 bases). This CDR3 contains 13 residues. CDR1 SGHTA and CDR2 FQGNSA come from the germline V gene. The germline V and J ends were trimmed by 3 bases and 5 bases, with 10 bases remaining between them. The DNA of the CDR3 is TGTGCCAGCAGCTTCAAGGGGCCGGAGACCCAGTACTTC. Protein: CASSFKGPETQYF.

The chain employs TRBV2 and TRBJ2-2; D unclear. The V end was cut by 7 bases, the J end by 7 bases, with 13 bases between. CDR1 and CDR2 (germline): SNHLY, FYNNEI. The CDR3 sequence is 13 residues long. Here the CDR3 reads CASTYNMVGELFF. CDR3 coding DNA: TGTGCCAGCACGTACAACATGGTCGGGGAGCTGTTTTTT. The full variable domain, in which reference TRBV2 and TRBJ2-2 provide the parts outside the CDR3, is EPEVTQTPSHQVTQMGQEVILRCVPISNHLYFYWYRQILGQKVEFLVSFYNNEISEKSEIFDDQFSVERPDGSNFTLKIRSTKLEDSAMYFCASTYNMVGELFFGEGSRLTVL.

The chain uses TRBV11-3 and TRBJ2-2; D is unclear. The CDR3 is made up of 13 amino acids. Germline V gene sequence: CDR1 SGHNT, CDR2 YENEEA. V was clipped by 4 bases and J by 5 bases, with 8 bases between them. The CDR3 is CASSSPGTGELFF. The DNA of the CDR3 is TGTGCCAGCAGCTCCCCAGGAACCGGGGAGCTGTTTTTT.

This clone was seen once. This sequence joins TRBV7-9 and TRBJ1-1; D ambiguous. The germline V and J ends were trimmed by 1 base and 5 bases, with 5 bases remaining between them. Germline V gene lookup returns CDR1 SEHNR and CDR2 FQNEAQ (reference sequence). This CDR3 comprises 12 residues. DNA of the CDR3: TGTGCCAGCAGCTTAGACAGAACTGAAGCTTTCTTT. This translates into CASSLDRTEAFF.

This rearrangement joins TRBV5-4 to TRBJ1-5, with D unresolved. CDR3 size: 14 residues. The V end was cut by 2 bases, the J end by 3 bases, with 9 bases between. Per germline, CDR1 SGHNT and CDR2 YYREEE (reference sequence). CDR3 DNA sequence: TGTGCCAGCAGCTTTCAGGTTGACAATCAGCCCCAGCATTTT. The encoded protein is CASSFQVDNQPQHF.

CDR3 coding DNA: TGCGCCAGCAGCTTGCGAACAGGGGATGACACCGGGGAGCTGTTTTTT. Its translation: CASSLRTGDDTGELFF. The chain joins TRBV5-1 to TRBJ2-2; 7 nucleotides agree with TRBD1. The length of the CDR3 is 16 residues. From germline, CDR1 is SGHRS and CDR2 YFSETQ. Trimming at V came to 1 base and at J to 3 bases, leaving 6 bases not matched to a gene.

About this clone: Other nucleotide sequences in the sample specify the same CDR3. V is TRBV18 and J is TRBJ2-5; weak D call: TRBD2 (5 bases). Looked up from germline, CDR1 is KGHSH and CDR2 is LQKENI. This CDR3 contains 13 residues. The V gene lost 6 bases and the J gene lost 2 bases, with 10 bases spanning the gap. The CDR3 nucleotides are TGTGCCAGCTCTCCAGGACTGCAAGAGACCCAGTACTTC. Its protein product is CASSPGLQETQYF.

The chain is built from TRBV18 and TRBJ1-1, with TRBD1 matching over 9 bases. Germline loops: CDR1 KGHSH, CDR2 LQKENI. The CDR3 loop spans 17 amino acids. V lost 1 base, J lost 0 bases, and 6 bases stayed unmatched. The CDR3 spells CASSPQGQGSMNTEAFF. The CDR3 DNA reads TGTGCCAGCTCACCACAAGGACAGGGGAGCATGAACACTGAAGCTTTCTTT.

J is TRBJ2-3 and V is TRBV7-9, with TRBD2 matching over 10 bases. With 5 bases clipped from V and 3 bases from J, the junction kept 5 bases outside the gene matches. The CDR3 extends over 15 amino acids. Germline values: CDR1 SEHNR, CDR2 FQNEAQ (reference sequence). The CDR3 DNA sequence: TGTGCCAGCAGCCTTAGCGGGGGGAAAACAGATACGCAGTATTTT. Translation: CASSLSGGKTDTQYF.

The chain carries TRBV11-2 and TRBJ2-2; a possible D gene is TRBD1 (6 bases). The germline V and J ends were trimmed by 5 bases and 6 bases, with 10 bases remaining between them. Per the germline V gene, CDR1 is SGHAT and CDR2 is FQNNGV. The CDR3 totals 13 residues. The CDR3, as DNA: TGTGCCAGCAGCCCACAGGGATCCGGGGAGCTGTTTTTT. It yields the protein CASSPQGSGELFF.